The text below deals with one T cell receptor (beta chain). The antigen is not known. TCRdb called the RT-PCR reads again in MiXCR, with one record for every CDR3 protein. Seen here are roughly 780,000 distinct CDR3 sequences, approximately 18% observed once, and the top ten hold approximately 11%. These data originate in a study of response to subunit inactivated influenza vaccine. General study points: Each seasonal influenza vaccination recruits few new T cells, the authors suggested.

The CDR3 has 15 residues. Germline V gene data show CDR1 as MNHNS and CDR2 as SASEGT. Trimming removed 4 bases at V and 2 bases at J, with 13 bases between. The material was PBMCs from blood, obtained 5 days after vaccination. The chain couples TRBV6-1 to TRBJ2-3; TRBD1 might be the D (6 bases). The sequence was obtained from a man aged 45-65 years who received an inactivated influenza vaccine. Here the CDR3 DNA reads TGTGCCAGCAGTGCACAGGGTCTTTTCACAGATACGCAGTATTTT. Amino acid sequence: CASSAQGLFTDTQYF.